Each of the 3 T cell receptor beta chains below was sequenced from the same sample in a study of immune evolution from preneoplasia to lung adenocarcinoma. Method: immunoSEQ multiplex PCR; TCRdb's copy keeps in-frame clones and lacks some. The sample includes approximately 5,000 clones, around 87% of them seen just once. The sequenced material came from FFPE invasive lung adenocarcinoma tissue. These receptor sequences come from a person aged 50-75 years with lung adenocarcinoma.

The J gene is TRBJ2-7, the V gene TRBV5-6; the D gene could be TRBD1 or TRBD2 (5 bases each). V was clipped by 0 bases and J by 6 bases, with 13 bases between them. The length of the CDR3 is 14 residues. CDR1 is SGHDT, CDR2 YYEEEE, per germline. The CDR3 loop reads CASSLGWDRGEQYF. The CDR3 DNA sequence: TGTGCCAGCAGCTTGGGCTGGGACCGGGGCGAGCAGTACTTC.

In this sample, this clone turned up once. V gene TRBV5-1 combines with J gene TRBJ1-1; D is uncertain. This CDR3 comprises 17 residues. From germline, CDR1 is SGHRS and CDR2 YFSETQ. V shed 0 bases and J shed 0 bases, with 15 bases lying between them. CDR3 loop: CASSLAPVSSLNTEAFF. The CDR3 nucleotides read TGCGCCAGCAGCTTGGCCCCGGTTTCATCACTGAACACTGAAGCTTTCTTT. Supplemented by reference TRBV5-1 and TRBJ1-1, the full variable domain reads KAGVTQTPRYLIKTRGQQVTLSCSPISGHRSVSWYQQTPGQGLQFLFEYFSETQRNKGNFPGRFSGRQFSNSRSEMNVSTLELGDSALYLCASSLAPVSSLNTEAFFGQGTRLTVV.

The CDR3 bases are TGTGCCAGCACCATCCAGGCGGCAGGGGGAAACATTCAGTACTTC. This codes for CASTIQAAGGNIQYF. The chain couples TRBV28 to TRBJ2-4; 7 positions agree with TRBD1. From germline, CDR1 is MDHEN and CDR2 SYDVKM. The CDR3 spans 15 residues. The trim removed 7 bases at V and 6 bases at J, leaving 12 bases unmatched.